This T cell receptor beta chain was sequenced during a study of blood T cell repertoires in COVID-19. Study as a whole: COVID-19 samples from acute and convalescent phases originated in the United States, Italy and Spain. T cells, B-cell-depleted T cells, or PBMCs supplied cDNA or gDNA.

One Seattle source followed patients from active infection through their disease course. In the source study's methods: Estimation of nucleated cell counts was performed using reference gene primer amplification. Profiling relied on immunoSEQ multiplex PCR, and the TCRdb table lists in-frame clones only, not all of them. V and J calls and clone size are as listed in that table; D and trimming were resolved from the DNA. The table lists 250,000 to 350,000 clones, roughly 90% of them singletons. V gave up 0 bases and J gave up 9 bases, with 15 bases separating them. The germline CDR1 and CDR2 sequences are MNHEY and SVGEGT. This CDR3 comprises 15 residues.

This TCR came from a woman aged 25 to 39 with COVID-19, enrolled during active disease. The V and J genes are TRBV6-2 or TRBV6-3 and TRBJ2-1; D may be TRBD2 (5 bases). Sequenced material: peripheral blood. In nucleotides, the CDR3 is TGTGCCAGCAGTTACTCTAGAACATTAGGAGGTGAGCAGTTCTTC. Protein: CASSYSRTLGGEQFF.